Each of the 5 T cell receptor beta chains below was sequenced from the same sample in a study of control samples from healthy donors and cancer patients. Measured with immunoSEQ multiplex PCR; TCRdb has only the in-frame clones, and not every one. The sample gives 160,000 or so clones, 93% of which show up once; over 2% is in the top ten. The sequenced sample was blood. These receptors were obtained from a man between 50 and 59 years old in good health.

The J gene is TRBJ2-5, the V gene TRBV5-1; no clear D. The CDR3 runs 14 residues. Germline V CDR1 and CDR2: SGHRS, YFSETQ. The V gene lost 5 bases and the J gene lost 1 base, with 12 bases spanning the gap. Here the CDR3 reads CASREGLPQETQYF. Written as DNA, the CDR3 is TGCGCCAGCAGGGAAGGGCTTCCCCAAGAGACCCAGTACTTC.

The chain employs TRBV3-1 (or the pseudogene TRBV3-2) and TRBJ2-1; maybe TRBD2 (6 bases). The CDR3 contains 12 residues. CDR1 LGHDT and CDR2 YNNKEL come from the germline V gene (reference sequence). Trimming pared 4 bases from V and 7 bases from J, leaving 8 bases between. The CDR3 nucleotides read TGTGCCAGCAGCCGGGGACTGAATGAGCAGTTCTTC. Protein product: CASSRGLNEQFF.

J is TRBJ2-3 and V is TRBV3-1 (or the pseudogene TRBV3-2), with a possible D match to TRBD2 (5 bases). Trimming removed 1 base from V and 0 bases from J, with 8 bases in between. This CDR3 has 15 residues. CDR1 and CDR2 (germline): LGHDT, YNNKEL (reference sequence). In DNA, the CDR3 is TGTGCCAGCAGCCAAGCGCGGACTAGCACAGATACGCAGTATTTT. This gives the protein CASSQARTSTDTQYF.

This clone was detected once. The V and J genes are TRBV28 and TRBJ1-5, with TRBD1 matching 9 bases. The V gene end was trimmed by 6 bases and the J gene end by 0 bases; junction bases not matched to a gene: 12. Per germline, CDR1 MDHEN and CDR2 SYDVKM. CDR3 length equals 18 residues. CDR3: CASSPRDRVLRSNQPQHF. In DNA, the CDR3 is TGTGCCAGCAGCCCCCGGGACAGGGTCTTGCGTAGCAATCAGCCCCAGCATTTT.

This clone has just one count. J is TRBJ1-3 and V is TRBV29-1; the D gene is possibly TRBD1 (5 bases). Germline V gene data show CDR1 as SQVTM and CDR2 as ANQGSEA. V lost 6 bases and J 0 bases, leaving 15 bases between the germline ends. This CDR3 contains 15 residues. This CDR3 reads CSVSRGANSGNTIYF. The CDR3 DNA reads as TGCAGCGTCTCACGGGGCGCGAACTCTGGAAACACCATATATTTT.